The 15 T cell receptor beta chains below were found in one sample sequenced in a study of blood T cell repertoires in COVID-19. Assay used: immunoSEQ multiplex PCR; TCRdb lists only in-frame clones, some missing. The table has about 280,000 clones, approximately 85% seen once. Sequencing was performed on peripheral blood. These receptors originate from a young man with active or convalescent COVID-19.

The chain uses TRBV6-6 and TRBJ2-3; 7 bases fit TRBD2. The CDR3 spans 14 residues. The germline gives CDR1 MNHNY, CDR2 SVGAGI (reference sequence). V lost 6 bases to trimming and J lost 0 bases; unmatched junction nucleotides: 3. The CDR3 protein is CASRGLSSTDTQYF. CDR3 coding DNA: TGTGCCAGCAGGGGACTATCTAGCACAGATACGCAGTATTTT.

This clone was recorded a few times. The chain has TRBV10-1 and TRBJ2-7, with D possibly TRBD2 on 6 matching bases. The CDR3 loop spans 16 amino acids. Germline V gene lookup returns CDR1 WNHNN and CDR2 SYGVQD (reference sequence). Trimming cost V 0 bases and J 6 bases, with 18 bases left between them. CDR3 region: CASSESRQGLLSEQYF. The CDR3 DNA reads TGCGCCAGCAGTGAGTCGAGGCAGGGACTCCTCAGCGAGCAGTACTTC.

V usage is TRBV5-1 and J usage is TRBJ2-1, with no clear D. Per the germline V gene, CDR1 is SGHRS and CDR2 is YFSETQ. This CDR3 comprises 11 residues. V shed 0 bases and J shed 8 bases, with 3 bases lying between them. As DNA, the CDR3 is TGCGCCAGCAGCTTGGCCGATGAGCAGTTCTTC. It yields the protein CASSLADEQFF.

This chain uses TRBV9 with TRBJ2-7; 12 bases line up with TRBD2. CDR3 size: 15 residues. Germline V CDR1 and CDR2: SGDLS, YYNGEE. Germline trimming cut 3 bases from V and 3 bases from J; bases unmatched to any gene: 4. As DNA, the CDR3 is TGTGCCAGCAGCGCCAGGACTAGCGGGGTCTACGAGCAGTACTTC. Translation: CASSARTSGVYEQYF. Full variable domain (remainder filled in from reference TRBV9 and TRBJ2-7): DSGVTQTPKHLITATGQRVTLRCSPRSGDLSVYWYQQSLDQGLQFLIQYYNGEERAKGNILERFSAQQFPDLHSELNLSSLELGDSALYFCASSARTSGVYEQYFGPGTRLTVT.

The chain uses TRBV3-1 (or the pseudogene TRBV3-2) and TRBJ2-7, with D possibly being TRBD1 (8 bases). The CDR3 runs to 15 residues. V was shortened by 3 bases and J by 4 bases, with 16 bases between the two germline ends. CDR1 and CDR2 (germline): LGHDT, YNNKEL (reference sequence). The CDR3 spells CASSHITGGGYEQYF. Here the CDR3 DNA reads TGTGCCAGCAGCCATATCACAGGGGGAGGGTACGAGCAGTACTTC.

This clone occurred once. This rearrangement joins TRBV9 to TRBJ2-6, with 12 bases matching TRBD2. The V gene end was trimmed by 1 base and the J gene end by 3 bases; junction bases not matched to a gene: 5. From germline, CDR1 is SGDLS and CDR2 YYNGEE. There are 18 residues in the CDR3. The CDR3 reads CASSVQLAGGLGANVLTF. The CDR3 bases are TGTGCCAGCAGCGTACAGCTAGCGGGGGGGCTTGGGGCCAACGTCCTGACTTTC. The full variable domain, with the rest looked up from reference TRBV9 and TRBJ2-6, is DSGVTQTPKHLITATGQRVTLRCSPRSGDLSVYWYQQSLDQGLQFLIQYYNGEERAKGNILERFSAQQFPDLHSELNLSSLELGDSALYFCASSVQLAGGLGANVLTFGAGSRLTVL.

The chain recombines TRBV6-5 with TRBJ2-3; 7 bases map to TRBD2. This CDR3 spans 14 amino acids. J was trimmed by 4 bases and V by 8 bases; bases with no gene match: 9. The germline CDR1 and CDR2 sequences are MNHEY and SVGAGI. CDR3 in DNA: TGTGCCAGCCGCGAACCGGGGGGTTCAGATACGCAGTATTTT. Its translation: CASREPGGSDTQYF.

The rearrangement links TRBV5-4 to TRBJ2-3; D may be TRBD1 (5 bases). The CDR3 is 12 amino acids. CDR1 and CDR2 (germline): SGHNT, YYREEE (reference sequence). Trimming left V 4 bases short and J 4 bases short, with 7 bases between. The CDR3 DNA follows: TGTGCCAGCAGCAGGGGTCCAGATACGCAGTATTTT. Translating it yields CASSRGPDTQYF.

This clone was recorded a few times. V and J are TRBV11-3 and TRBJ1-1, with D unresolved. The CDR3 contains 13 residues. The germline CDR1 and CDR2 sequences are SGHNT and YENEEA. V dropped 0 bases and J dropped 3 bases, with 5 bases sitting between them. The chain's CDR3 is CASSLDHYTEAFF. For the CDR3, the DNA is TGTGCCAGCAGCTTAGATCACTACACTGAAGCTTTCTTT.

The chain joins TRBV27 to TRBJ2-2, with a weak D call TRBD2 (5 bases). The V end was cut by 4 bases, the J end by 6 bases, with 12 bases between. CDR3 size: 14 residues. The germline CDR1 and CDR2 sequences are MNHEY and SMNVEV (reference sequence). The CDR3 DNA reads as TGTGCCAGCAGTTCACCCGGACTGTCCGGGGAGCTGTTTTTT. It codes for CASSSPGLSGELFF.

The J gene is TRBJ1-3, the V gene TRBV18, with 8 nucleotides matching TRBD1. This CDR3 has 15 residues. V lost 6 bases to trimming and J lost 0 bases; unmatched junction nucleotides: 4. The germline V gene has CDR1 KGHSH and CDR2 LQKENI. CDR3 bases: TGTGCCAGCTCCCTGACAGGGGCCTCTGGAAACACCATATATTTT. Its translation: CASSLTGASGNTIYF.

This clone turned up a few times. The rearrangement joins TRBV11-3 to TRBJ2-2; tentatively, D is TRBD2 (6 bases). The CDR3 is made up of 13 amino acids. Between the trimmed V and J ends, which lost 11 bases and 4 bases, there was a span of 14 bases. Germline V gene sequence: CDR1 SGHNT, CDR2 YENEEA. CDR3 protein: CAEPTGGTGELFF. CDR3 in DNA: TGTGCCGAACCAACCGGGGGCACCGGGGAGCTGTTTTTT.

V gene TRBV2 combines with J gene TRBJ1-2; perhaps TRBD1 as D (5 bases). Germline lookup yields CDR1 SNHLY and CDR2 FYNNEI. The CDR3 sequence is 12 residues long. V was trimmed by 5 bases and J by 5 bases, leaving 9 bases between them. In DNA, the CDR3 is TGTGCCAGCAGTAACGACAGATATGGCTACACCTTC. The encoded protein is CASSNDRYGYTF.

In its sample, this clone was seen once. DNA for the CDR3: TGTGCCAGCAGCTATGGGGGACAGCCCGGTGCTAACTATGGCTACACCTTC. It is translated as CASSYGGQPGANYGYTF. The V and J genes are TRBV13 and TRBJ1-2; TRBD1 agrees at 7 bases. Trimming at V came to 4 bases and at J to 0 bases, leaving 11 bases not matched to a gene. CDR1 is PRHDT and CDR2 is FYEKMQ in the germline V gene (reference sequence). This CDR3 region has 17 residues.

The chain recombines TRBV6-2 or TRBV6-3 with TRBJ1-1; D uncertain. This CDR3 region has 14 residues. The germline gives CDR1 MNHEY, CDR2 SVGEGT. Trimming shortened V by 2 bases and J by 0 bases, and 7 bases separated the two germline ends. CDR3 sequence (DNA): TGTGCCAGCAGTTACGTACTTCTGAACACTGAAGCTTTCTTT. It yields the protein CASSYVLLNTEAFF.